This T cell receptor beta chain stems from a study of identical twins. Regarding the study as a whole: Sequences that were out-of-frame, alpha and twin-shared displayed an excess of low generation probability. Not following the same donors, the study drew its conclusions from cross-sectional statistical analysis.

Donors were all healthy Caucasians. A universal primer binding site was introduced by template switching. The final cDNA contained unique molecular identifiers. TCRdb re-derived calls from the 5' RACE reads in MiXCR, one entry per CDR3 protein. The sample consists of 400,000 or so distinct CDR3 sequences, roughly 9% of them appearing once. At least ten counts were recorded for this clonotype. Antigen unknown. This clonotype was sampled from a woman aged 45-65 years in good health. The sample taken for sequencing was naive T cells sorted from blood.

CDR3: CSAITPTGPYNEQFF. The CDR3 DNA reads TGCAGTGCTATTACCCCGACAGGACCGTACAATGAGCAGTTCTTC. The chain employs TRBV20-1 and TRBJ2-1, with a weak D call TRBD1 (6 bases). The V gene's germline CDR1 is DFQATT and CDR2 SNEGSKA (reference sequence). V was shortened by 4 bases and J by 4 bases, with 17 bases between the two germline ends. CDR3 size: 15 residues.